A single sample gave rise to the 4 T cell receptor beta chains below, sequenced in a study of T cells in women clearing cervical HPV infection. The table came from immunoSEQ multiplex PCR; TCRdb's copy has only in-frame clones and leaves some out. Here the sample table reports about 19,000 clones. Sequencing used blood buffy coat. The origin of the receptors is a woman aged 18-70 years with a cervical HPV16 infection that either progressed to CIN3+ or cleared (not recorded which).

To note about this clone: The read comes to an end 3 residues before the CDR3 does, leaving the germline J gene to fill in the end. This chain links TRBV19 with TRBJ2-3, with 14 bases that match TRBD2. This CDR3 contains 17 residues. Germline assignment: CDR1 LNHDA and CDR2 SQIVND (reference sequence). The CDR3 spells CASSIGGLAGDFETQYF. The CDR3 DNA, read in part, is TGTGCCAGTAGTATAGGGGGACTAGCGGGGGATTTCGAGACG.

A note on this clone: One junction end does not reproduce the germline sequence, and a read error may be involved. The sequence runs out 3 residues before the end of the CDR3; the remainder is reconstructed from the germline J gene. The identical CDR3 is also encoded by other nucleotide sequences in the sample. This rearrangement joins TRBV7-7 to TRBJ1-3, with 7 bases lining up with TRBD1. Per germline, CDR1 SSHAT and CDR2 FNYEAQ (reference sequence). This CDR3 is built from 17 residues. CDR3: CASSLLPTGATGNTIYF. Partial CDR3 DNA: TGTGCCAGCAGCTTACTCCCTACAGGGGCTACGGGAAACACA.

About this clone itself: Read sequence stops 3 residues before the CDR3 end, and the germline J gene provides the missing end. The chain recombines TRBV29-1 with TRBJ1-2; TRBD1 matches at 7 bases. Germline CDR1 is SQVTM and CDR2 is ANQGSEA. J gave up 7 bases and V 2 bases, and 10 bases lay outside the gene matches. The CDR3 consists of 14 residues. The sequenced CDR3 bases are TGCAGCGTTGAAACGGCAGGGGGGTATAGTGGC. Residues: CSVETAGGYSG. The full CDR3 reads CSVETAGGYSGYTF. Together with reference TRBV29-1 and TRBJ1-2, the CDR3 gives the full variable domain: SAVISQKPSRDICQRGTSLTIQCQVDSQVTMMFWYRQQPGQSLTLIATANQGSEATYESGFVIDKFPISRPNLTFSTLTVSNMSPEDSSIYLCSVETAGGYSGYTFGSGTRLTVV.

A remark on this clone: The read falls 3 residues short of the CDR3 end, and the missing part is taken from the germline J gene. The identical CDR3 is also encoded by other nucleotide sequences in the sample. The rearrangement links TRBV5-1 to TRBJ1-5; D is possibly TRBD1 (5 bases). The CDR3 totals 13 residues. The germline V gene encodes CDR1 SGHRS and CDR2 YFSETQ. Trimming removed 2 bases at V and 5 bases at J, with 8 bases between. This chain's CDR3 is CASSFGGDQPQHF. The part of the CDR3 DNA that was read is TGCGCCAGCAGCTTCGGAGGGGATCAGCCC.